This TCR beta chain was found in a study of shared clonotypes between healthy human individuals. Worth noting for this clone: The antigen is not known.

Overall study findings and caveats: The study generally estimated greater richness for naive than memory subsets. Among four donors, approximately 5% of naive CD4 clonotypes were found in common.

The CDR3 extends over 16 amino acids. CDR1 and CDR2 from the germline V gene are LGHNA and YNFKEQ. Trimming shortened V by 1 base and J by 7 bases, and 17 bases separated the two germline ends. Naive CD8 cells lacked CD45RO, underwent positive selection for CCR7 and left out terminally differentiated effector memory CD45RA+ cells. In the study's own analysis: Junction-only sequences without quality scores came from ImmunoSEQ, so filtering differed. The repertoire was sequenced with immunoSEQ multiplex PCR; TCRdb's copy has only in-frame clones and lacks some. V and J calls and clone size are as listed in that table; D and trimming were resolved from the DNA. This sample has about 1.9 million clones, with approximately 92% found just once.

The V gene is TRBV4-2, the J gene TRBJ1-5, with D perhaps matching TRBD1 (6 bases). The source of this sequence is a man aged 18-30 years in good health. Some clones in this sample may be carry-over from other donors' samples. Sequenced material: naive CD8+ T cells from PBMCs. CDR3 DNA: TGTGCCAGCAGCCAAGGGGAAGGAATAGGGGGGCAGCCCCAGCATTTT. It encodes CASSQGEGIGGQPQHF.